This TCR beta chain was recovered during a study of T cell responses to AZD1222 COVID-19 vaccine. Assay: immunoSEQ multiplex PCR; the TCRdb copy retains only in-frame clones and omits some. The table includes 120,000 or so clones, 88% detected once. Germline CDR1 reads KGHDR; CDR2 reads SFDVKD. V was shortened by 4 bases and J by 8 bases, with 13 bases between the two germline ends. The CDR3 is 13 amino acids. The specimen was peripheral blood, collected on day 0 of MenACWY control vaccination. The chain links TRBV24-1 to TRBJ1-1; D might be TRBD1 (6 bases). This clonotype was sampled from an adult in good health. CDR3 coding DNA: TGTGCCACCAGTGAACATACAGGGAGGGAAGCTTTCTTT. Translating it yields CATSEHTGREAFF.